This T cell receptor (beta chain) originates from a study of T-cell reconstitution after alpha-beta-depleted transplantation in children. Germline assignment: CDR1 KGHSH and CDR2 LQKENI. Deletions cut 6 bases from V and 3 bases from J, with 5 bases between. CDR3 length: 11 amino acids. The library targeted TCRbeta and was prepared with unique molecular identifiers. TCRdb analysed the PCR reads with MiXCR anew, one entry per CDR3 protein. Altogether over 550,000 distinct CDR3 sequences are present, approximately 10% being singletons, with the ten largest covering 4% to 5%. The clonotype originates from a human donor who donated a stem cell graft to a child with acute myeloid leukemia. Material: PBMCs from the stem cell graft donor, obtained from the stem cell graft. The chain links TRBV18 to TRBJ2-5; possible D gene TRBD1, 5 bases. CDR3 in amino acids: CASSDKETQYF. The CDR3, as DNA: TGTGCCAGCTCGGACAAAGAGACCCAGTACTTC.